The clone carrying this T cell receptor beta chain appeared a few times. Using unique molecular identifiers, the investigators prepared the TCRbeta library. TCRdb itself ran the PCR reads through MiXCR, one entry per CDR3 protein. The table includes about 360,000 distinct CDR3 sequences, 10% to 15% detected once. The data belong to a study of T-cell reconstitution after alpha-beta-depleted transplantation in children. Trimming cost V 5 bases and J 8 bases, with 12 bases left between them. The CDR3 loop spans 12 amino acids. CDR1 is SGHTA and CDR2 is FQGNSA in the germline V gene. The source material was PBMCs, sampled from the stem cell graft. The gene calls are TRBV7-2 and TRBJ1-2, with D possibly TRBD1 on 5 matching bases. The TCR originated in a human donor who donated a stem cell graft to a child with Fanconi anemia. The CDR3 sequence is CASSPKTVGYTF. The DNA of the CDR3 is TGTGCCAGCAGCCCGAAGACAGTCGGCTACACCTTC.